Listed here is a single T cell receptor (beta chain). The data were taken from a study of blood T cell repertoires in COVID-19. As for the study in general: Specimens from acute and convalescent COVID-19 originated in the United States, Italy and Spain.

CDR3 length: 14 amino acids. Germline CDR1 SGHVS, CDR2 FNYEAQ. Trimming took 5 bases from V and 2 from J, leaving 13 bases between them. Authors' analysis steps: For nucleated cells, counts were estimated from reference gene primer amplification. Some clones are missing from TCRdb's copy, which holds only in-frame ones; the method was immunoSEQ multiplex PCR. V and J calls plus clone size are reproduced from that table; the DNA served to infer D and trimming. The table lists fewer than 300,000 clones, 88% of them singletons. Input material: peripheral blood. This chain uses TRBV7-6 with TRBJ2-7; maybe TRBD1 (6 bases). This sequence originates from a woman aged 40 to 49 who had recovered from COVID-19. The CDR3 protein is CASSARTAPYEQYF. As DNA, the CDR3 is TGTGCCAGCAGCGCCCGGACAGCCCCCTACGAGCAGTACTTC. Full variable domain (outside the CDR3, taken from reference TRBV7-6 and TRBJ2-7): GAGVSQSPRYKVTKRGQDVALRCDPISGHVSLYWYRQALGQGPEFLTYFNYEAQQDKSGLPNDRFSAERPEGSISTLTIQRTEQRDSAMYRCASSARTAPYEQYFGPGTRLTVT.